The 8 T cell receptor beta chains listed next were all sequenced from one sample in a study of T-cell memory formation after mild COVID-19. TCRdb itself ran the 5' RACE reads through MiXCR, one entry per CDR3 protein. The sample lists 65,000 to 100,000 distinct CDR3 sequences, 9.5% to 15% seen once, with roughly two fifths in the top ten. The material sequenced was PBMCs or a T cell subset sorted from them (not recorded which). The receptors shown here come from a man aged 18 to 30 who had mild COVID-19 (a few samples of this study predate the infection). Cell type and time point are not known.

This chain connects TRBV20-1 to TRBJ2-7; D gene uncertain. Trimming removed 3 bases at V and 2 bases at J, with 14 bases between. Germline CDR1 and CDR2: DFQATT and SNEGSKA (reference sequence). CDR3 size: 14 residues. This CDR3 is CSASQERDTYEQYF. The CDR3 DNA reads TGCAGTGCTAGCCAGGAGCGAGACACCTACGAGCAGTACTTC.

This rearrangement joins TRBV20-1 to TRBJ1-1; TRBD1 is a possible D gene (5 bases). CDR1 is DFQATT, CDR2 SNEGSKA, per germline (reference sequence). The CDR3 loop spans 13 amino acids. Trimming removed 1 base from V and 3 bases from J, with 9 bases in between. The CDR3 here is CSARGGRDTEAFF. For the CDR3, the DNA is TGCAGTGCTAGAGGGGGGAGGGACACTGAAGCTTTCTTT.

The CDR3 region has the DNA TGTGCCAGCAGCACTAAAATCCGGGATACGCAGTATTTT. Translation gives CASSTKIRDTQYF. The V gene is TRBV6-5, the J gene TRBJ2-3; D is ambiguous. Between the trimmed V and J ends, which lost 6 bases and 6 bases, there was a span of 13 bases. The CDR3 extends over 13 amino acids. The germline V gene encodes CDR1 MNHEY and CDR2 SVGAGI.

This clonotype was observed a few times. The genes are TRBV15 and TRBJ2-5; tentatively, D is TRBD1 or TRBD2 (5 bases each). The CDR3 runs 15 residues. CDR1 LNHNV and CDR2 YYDKDF come from the germline V gene (reference sequence). V lost 5 bases and J lost 5, with 18 bases in between. CDR3 nucleotides: TGTGCCACCAGCGCACCCAGAACTTGGGGGGAGACCCAGTACTTC. Residues: CATSAPRTWGETQYF.

The chain employs TRBV4-1 and TRBJ2-1; D ambiguous. Germline CDR1 reads MGHRA; CDR2 reads YSYEKL. CDR3 size: 16 residues. V lost 4 bases, J lost 0 bases, and 13 bases lay in between. The CDR3, as DNA: TGCGCCAGCAGCCTCCTCTCCAGTATCTCCTACAATGAGCAGTTCTTC. Residues: CASSLLSSISYNEQFF.

This clonotype was detected a few times. The chain combines TRBV5-1 with TRBJ1-1; D ambiguous. Germline V CDR1 and CDR2: SGHRS, YFSETQ. The CDR3 totals 14 residues. With 0 bases removed from V and 1 base from J, the gap between germline ends came to 7 bases. CDR3 sequence (DNA): TGCGCCAGCAGCTTGGATTACTCGAACACTGAAGCTTTCTTT. Translating it yields CASSLDYSNTEAFF.

This clonotype was seen a few times. The rearrangement uses TRBV7-8 and TRBJ1-5; D unclear. The CDR3 covers 16 residues. V lost 6 bases and J lost 4, with 19 bases in between. Germline lookup yields CDR1 SGHVS and CDR2 FQNEAQ. The CDR3 nucleotides are TGTGCCAGCAGTCACGAGGGTTGGAGCTTAAATCAGCCCCAGCATTTT. This sequence encodes CASSHEGWSLNQPQHF.

The genes are TRBV7-6 and TRBJ1-5; D unresolved. From germline, CDR1 is SGHVS and CDR2 FNYEAQ. The CDR3 has 14 residues. The V end lost 2 bases, the J end lost 5 bases, and 10 bases lay between the germline ends. The CDR3 spells CASSLLGGDQPQHF. The CDR3 DNA reads as TGTGCCAGCAGCTTATTGGGAGGCGATCAGCCCCAGCATTTT.